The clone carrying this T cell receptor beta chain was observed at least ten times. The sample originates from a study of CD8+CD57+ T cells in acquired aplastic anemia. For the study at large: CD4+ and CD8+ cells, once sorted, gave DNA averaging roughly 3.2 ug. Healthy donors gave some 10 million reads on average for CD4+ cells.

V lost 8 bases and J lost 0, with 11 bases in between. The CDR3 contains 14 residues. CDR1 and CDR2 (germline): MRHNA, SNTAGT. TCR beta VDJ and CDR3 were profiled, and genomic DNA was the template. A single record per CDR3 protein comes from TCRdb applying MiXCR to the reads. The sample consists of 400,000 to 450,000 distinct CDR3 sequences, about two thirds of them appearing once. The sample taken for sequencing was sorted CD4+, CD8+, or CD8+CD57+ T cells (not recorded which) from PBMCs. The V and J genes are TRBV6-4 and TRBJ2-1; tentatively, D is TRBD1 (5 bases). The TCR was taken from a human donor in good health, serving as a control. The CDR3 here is CASPHRFSYNEQFF. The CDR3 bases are TGTGCCAGCCCCCACAGGTTCTCCTACAATGAGCAGTTCTTC.